The present T cell receptor (beta chain) was sequenced within a study of T-cell memory formation after mild COVID-19. Germline-derived CDR1 and CDR2 are LGHNA and YNFKEQ. This CDR3 is 16 amino acids long. The V segment lost 3 bases and the J segment 1 base; nucleotides outside the gene matches: 8. The sample holds many counts of this clonotype. What it binds is unknown. TCR alpha and TCR beta cDNA libraries carrying sample barcodes and UMIs were produced by 5'RACE using constant-segment primers. TCRdb called the 5' RACE reads again in MiXCR, with one record for every CDR3 protein. The sample contains approximately 190,000 distinct CDR3 sequences, 15% to 20% of which appear only once. Findings and limits, study-wide: Second-wave clones with a day 37 peak had unconfirmed SARS-CoV-2 specificity. Memory sampled before infection contained some responding clones, suggesting cross-reactive memory joined.

The J gene is TRBJ1-1, the V gene TRBV4-2; 7 bases fit TRBD1. The source is an adult woman who had mild COVID-19 (a few samples of this study predate the infection). Cell type and time point are not known. Sequenced: PBMCs or a T cell subset sorted from them (not recorded which). The CDR3 is CASSQPTGTANTEAFF. The CDR3 region has the DNA TGTGCCAGCAGCCAGCCCACCGGGACAGCGAACACTGAAGCTTTCTTT.